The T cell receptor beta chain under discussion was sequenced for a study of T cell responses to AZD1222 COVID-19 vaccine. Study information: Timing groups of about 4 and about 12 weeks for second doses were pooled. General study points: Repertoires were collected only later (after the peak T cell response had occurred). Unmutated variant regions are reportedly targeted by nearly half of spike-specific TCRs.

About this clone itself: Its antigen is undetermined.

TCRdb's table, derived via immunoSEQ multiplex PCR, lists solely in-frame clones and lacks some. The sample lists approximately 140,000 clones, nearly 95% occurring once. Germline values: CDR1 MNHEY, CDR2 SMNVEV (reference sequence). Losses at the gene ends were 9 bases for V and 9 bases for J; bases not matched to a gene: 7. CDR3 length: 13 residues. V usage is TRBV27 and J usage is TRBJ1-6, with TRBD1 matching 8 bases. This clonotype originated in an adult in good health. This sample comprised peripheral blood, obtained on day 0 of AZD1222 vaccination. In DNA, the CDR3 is TGTGCCAGTTCCTCCGGGACAGGTTCACCCCTCCACTTT. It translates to CASSSGTGSPLHF.